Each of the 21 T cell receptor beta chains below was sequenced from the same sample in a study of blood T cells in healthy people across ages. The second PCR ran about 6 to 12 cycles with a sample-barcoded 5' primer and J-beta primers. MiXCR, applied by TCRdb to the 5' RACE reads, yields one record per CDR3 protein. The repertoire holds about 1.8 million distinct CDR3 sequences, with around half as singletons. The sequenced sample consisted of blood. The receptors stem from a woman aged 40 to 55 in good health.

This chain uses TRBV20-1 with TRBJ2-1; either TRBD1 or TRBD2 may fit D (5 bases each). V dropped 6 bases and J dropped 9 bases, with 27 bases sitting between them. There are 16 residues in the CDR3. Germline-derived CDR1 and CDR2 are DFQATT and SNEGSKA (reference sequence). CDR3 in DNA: TGCAGTGCCCGAGAGAGGAGGAATAGCAGGGTAGGTGAGCAGTTCTTC. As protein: CSARERRNSRVGEQFF.

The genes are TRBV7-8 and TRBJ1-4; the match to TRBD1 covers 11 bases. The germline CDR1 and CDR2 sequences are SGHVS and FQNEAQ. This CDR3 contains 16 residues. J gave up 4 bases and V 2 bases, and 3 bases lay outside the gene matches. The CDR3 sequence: CASSLWDRGINEKLFF. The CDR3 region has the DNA TGTGCCAGCAGCTTATGGGACAGGGGGATTAATGAAAAACTGTTTTTT.

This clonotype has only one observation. CDR3 in DNA: TGTGCCAGCAGTGTTGGGCAGGGCCCTTATACGCAGTATTTT. Its protein product is CASSVGQGPYTQYF. The chain has TRBV28 and TRBJ2-3; D may be TRBD1 (5 bases). The V end was cut by 5 bases, the J end by 7 bases, with 16 bases between. The germline CDR1 and CDR2 sequences are MDHEN and SYDVKM. The CDR3 is 14 amino acids. The full variable domain, its missing parts supplied by reference TRBV28 and TRBJ2-3, is DVKVTQSSRYLVKRTGEKVFLECVQDMDHENMFWYRQDPGLGLRLIYFSYDVKMKEKGDIPEGYSVSREKKERFSLILESASTNQTSMYLCASSVGQGPYTQYFGPGTRLTVL.

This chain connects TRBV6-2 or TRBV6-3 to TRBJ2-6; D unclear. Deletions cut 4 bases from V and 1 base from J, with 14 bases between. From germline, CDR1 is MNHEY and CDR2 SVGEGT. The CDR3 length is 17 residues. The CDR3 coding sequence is TGTGCCAGCAGTTTCAGCAGTGATCCGTCTGGGGCCAACGTCCTGACTTTC. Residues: CASSFSSDPSGANVLTF.

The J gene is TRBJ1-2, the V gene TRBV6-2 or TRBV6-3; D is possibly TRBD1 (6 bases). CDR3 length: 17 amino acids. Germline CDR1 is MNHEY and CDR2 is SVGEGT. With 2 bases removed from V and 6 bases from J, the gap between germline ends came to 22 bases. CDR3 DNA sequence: TGTGCCAGCAGTTACCCCCGTCTCGTCAGGGGAAAGGATGGCTACACCTTC. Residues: CASSYPRLVRGKDGYTF.

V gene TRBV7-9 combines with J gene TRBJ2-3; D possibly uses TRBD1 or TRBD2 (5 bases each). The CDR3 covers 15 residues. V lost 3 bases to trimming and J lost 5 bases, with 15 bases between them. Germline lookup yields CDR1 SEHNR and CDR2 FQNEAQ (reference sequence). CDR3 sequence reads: CASSFLRGPGDTQYF. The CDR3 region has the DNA TGTGCCAGCAGCTTCCTACGGGGACCTGGAGATACGCAGTATTTT.

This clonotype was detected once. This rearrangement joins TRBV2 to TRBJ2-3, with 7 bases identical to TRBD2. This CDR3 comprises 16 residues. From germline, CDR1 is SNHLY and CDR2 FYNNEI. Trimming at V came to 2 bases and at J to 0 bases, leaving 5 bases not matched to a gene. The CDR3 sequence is CASSEYGGGSTDTQYF. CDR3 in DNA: TGTGCCAGCAGTGAATATGGCGGGGGAAGCACAGATACGCAGTATTTT.

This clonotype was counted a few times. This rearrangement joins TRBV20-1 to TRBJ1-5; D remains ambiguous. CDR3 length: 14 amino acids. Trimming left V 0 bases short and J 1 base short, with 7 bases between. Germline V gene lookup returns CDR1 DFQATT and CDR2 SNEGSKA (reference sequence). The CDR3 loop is CSARDPWSNQPQHF. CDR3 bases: TGCAGTGCTAGAGATCCTTGGAGCAATCAGCCCCAGCATTTT.

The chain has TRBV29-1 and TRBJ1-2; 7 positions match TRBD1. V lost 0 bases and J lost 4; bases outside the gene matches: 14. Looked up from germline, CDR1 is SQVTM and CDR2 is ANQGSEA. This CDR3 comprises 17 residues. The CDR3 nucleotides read TGCAGCGTTGAAGATCACGGACAGGCCTATAGTTCCTATGGCTACACCTTC. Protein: CSVEDHGQAYSSYGYTF.

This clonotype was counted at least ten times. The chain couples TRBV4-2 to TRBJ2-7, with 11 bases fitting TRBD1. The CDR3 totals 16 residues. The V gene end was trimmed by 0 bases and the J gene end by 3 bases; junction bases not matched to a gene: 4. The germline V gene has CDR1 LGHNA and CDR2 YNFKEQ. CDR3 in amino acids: CASSQDGTGGGYEQYF. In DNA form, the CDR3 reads TGTGCCAGCAGCCAAGATGGGACAGGGGGTGGCTACGAGCAGTACTTC.

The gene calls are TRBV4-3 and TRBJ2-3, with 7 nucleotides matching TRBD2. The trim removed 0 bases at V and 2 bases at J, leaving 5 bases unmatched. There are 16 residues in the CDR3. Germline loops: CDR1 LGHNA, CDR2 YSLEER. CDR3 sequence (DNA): TGCGCCAGCAGCCAAGATAGTAGCGGGCCCACAGATACGCAGTATTTT. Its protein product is CASSQDSSGPTDTQYF.

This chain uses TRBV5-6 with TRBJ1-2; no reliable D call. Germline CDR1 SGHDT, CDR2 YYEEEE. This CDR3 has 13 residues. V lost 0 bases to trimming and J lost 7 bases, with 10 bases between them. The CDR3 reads CASSLAIGSGYTF. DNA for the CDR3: TGTGCCAGCAGCTTGGCAATCGGGAGTGGCTACACCTTC.

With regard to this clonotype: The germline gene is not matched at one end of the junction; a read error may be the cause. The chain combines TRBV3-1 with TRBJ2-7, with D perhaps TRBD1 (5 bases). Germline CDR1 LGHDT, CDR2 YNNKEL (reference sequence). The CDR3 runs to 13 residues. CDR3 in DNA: TGTGCCAGCAGCCAAGGGGGCTCCCACGAGCAGTACTTC. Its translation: CASSQGGSHEQYF.

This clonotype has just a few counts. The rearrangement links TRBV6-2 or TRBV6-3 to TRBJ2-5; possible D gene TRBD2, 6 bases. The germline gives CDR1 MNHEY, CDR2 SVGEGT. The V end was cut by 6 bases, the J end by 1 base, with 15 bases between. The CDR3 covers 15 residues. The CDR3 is CASSPEGLAQETQYF. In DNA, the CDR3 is TGTGCCAGCAGCCCCGAGGGACTTGCCCAAGAGACCCAGTACTTC.

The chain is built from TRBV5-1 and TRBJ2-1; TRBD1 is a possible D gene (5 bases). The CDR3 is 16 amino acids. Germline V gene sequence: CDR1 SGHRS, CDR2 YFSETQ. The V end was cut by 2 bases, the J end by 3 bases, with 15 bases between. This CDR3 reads CASSFGQGCCYNEQFF. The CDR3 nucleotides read TGCGCCAGCAGCTTCGGCCAGGGATGTTGCTACAATGAGCAGTTCTTC.

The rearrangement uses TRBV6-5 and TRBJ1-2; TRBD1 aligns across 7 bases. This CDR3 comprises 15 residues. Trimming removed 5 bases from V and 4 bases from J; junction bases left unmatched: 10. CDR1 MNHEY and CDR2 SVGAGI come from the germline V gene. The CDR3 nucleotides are TGTGCCAGCAGTCCCCAGGGGGGTTACAGCTATGGCTACACCTTC. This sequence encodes CASSPQGGYSYGYTF.

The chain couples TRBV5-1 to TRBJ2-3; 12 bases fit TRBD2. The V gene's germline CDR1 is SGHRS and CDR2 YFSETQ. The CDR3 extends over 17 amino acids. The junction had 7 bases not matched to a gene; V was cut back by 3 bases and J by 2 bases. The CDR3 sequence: CASSSLLAGGPTDTQYF. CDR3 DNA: TGCGCCAGCAGCTCACTCCTAGCGGGGGGGCCCACAGATACGCAGTATTTT.

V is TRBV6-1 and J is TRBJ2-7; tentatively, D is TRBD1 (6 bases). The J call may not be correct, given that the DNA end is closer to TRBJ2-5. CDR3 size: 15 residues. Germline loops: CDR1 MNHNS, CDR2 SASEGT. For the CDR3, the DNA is TGTGCCAGCAGGGCAGATGGGTGGGGGCAGGAGACCCAGTACTTC. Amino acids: CASRADGWGQETQYF.

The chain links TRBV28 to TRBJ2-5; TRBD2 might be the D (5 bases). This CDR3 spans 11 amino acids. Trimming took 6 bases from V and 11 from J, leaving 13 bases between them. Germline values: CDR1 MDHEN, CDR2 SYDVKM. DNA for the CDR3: TGTGCCAGCAGCTTAGCGCGCAGTCAGTACTTC. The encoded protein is CASSLARSQYF.

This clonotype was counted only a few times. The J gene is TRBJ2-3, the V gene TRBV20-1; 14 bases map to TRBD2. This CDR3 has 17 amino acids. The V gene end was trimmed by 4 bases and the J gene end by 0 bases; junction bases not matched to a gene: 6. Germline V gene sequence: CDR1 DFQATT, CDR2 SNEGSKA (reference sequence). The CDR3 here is CSAMGTSGGTSTDTQYF. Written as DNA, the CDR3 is TGCAGTGCTATGGGGACTAGCGGGGGAACTAGCACAGATACGCAGTATTTT.

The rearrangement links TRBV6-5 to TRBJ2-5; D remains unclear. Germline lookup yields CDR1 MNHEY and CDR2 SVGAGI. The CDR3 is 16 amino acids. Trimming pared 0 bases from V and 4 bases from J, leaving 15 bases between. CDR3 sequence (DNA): TGTGCCAGCAGTTACTCGAGTCTCACCAGGACAGAGACCCAGTACTTC. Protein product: CASSYSSLTRTETQYF.